This TCR beta chain derives from a study of T cells expressing NK-cell markers. Whole-study context: Underlying the TCR beta repertoires were sorted CD3+CD56+NKG2C+, CD3+CD56+NKG2C- and CD3+CD56-NKG2C+ T cells.

TCRdb reprocessed the 5' RACE reads and stores each CDR3 protein as one record, lacking DNA. The ten most abundant clones cover approximately 12% of a sample with roughly 390,000 distinct CDR3 sequences. Per the germline V gene, CDR1 is SGHRS and CDR2 is YFSETQ. This CDR3 spans 13 amino acids. With respect to this clonotype: Its antigen is as yet unknown.

General study findings and limits: Whether expanded NKG2C+ T cell clones recognized HCMV stayed uncertain. The share of CD8+ T cells held by dominant NKG2C+ clonotypes was roughly 1.0-8% in several donors.

The sequenced material came from blood T cells: a sorted CD56 or NKG2C T cell subset, CD4+ or CD8+ T cells, or bulk PBMC T cells (not recorded which). The chain employs TRBV5-1 and TRBJ2-7; the D call from TCRdb, TRBD1, cannot be confirmed without DNA. The source of this sequence is a woman in her fifties or sixties in good health. The CDR3 spells CASSRAWGNEQYF.